This T cell receptor (beta chain) was identified during a study of OX40 agonist ivuxolimab in advanced cancers. Study in general: The study treated patients with ivuxolimab, an agonistic anti-OX40 (CD134) antibody. Three patients, one with hepatocellular carcinoma and two with cutaneous melanoma, achieved partial responses. Of mixed ages from about 23 to 79 and averaging approximately 60 years, the group was almost 85% male. General study points: Clonal expansion was seen in CD4+ and CD8+ blood T cells by week 6 at 0.1 to 3.0 mg/kg.

Clones were read by immunoSEQ multiplex PCR, and TCRdb kept only the in-frame ones, dropping some. The data hold roughly 75,000 clones, with roughly 87% observed a single time. V shed 1 base and J shed 4 bases, with 6 bases lying between them. The length of the CDR3 is 13 residues. CDR1 SGHRS and CDR2 YFSETQ come from the germline V gene. For this clone: Its matching antigen is unknown.

The chain uses TRBV5-1 and TRBJ2-1, with TRBD1 as a possible D gene (5 bases). The sample in question was CD4+ or CD8+ T cells sorted from blood, obtained in a trial of the OX40 agonist ivuxolimab. The clonotype was recovered from an adult with an advanced solid tumor such as melanoma, head and neck, liver or kidney cancer. For the CDR3, the DNA is TGCGCCAGCAGCTTGTACAGGTACAATGAGCAGTTCTTC. As protein: CASSLYRYNEQFF.